Reported below is one TCR beta chain. Repertoires were generated with immunoSEQ multiplex PCR, while TCRdb's copy carries only in-frame clones and drops some. The data contain 2,500,000 or so clones, 85% to 95% of them singletons. CDR3 length equals 16 residues. Germline V gene sequence: CDR1 SGHAT, CDR2 FQNNGV. Losses at the gene ends were 1 base for V and 12 bases for J; bases not matched to a gene: 17. The sample comes from a study of shared clonotypes between healthy human individuals. The investigators split CD4+ cells into a CD45RA+ naive subset and a CD45RA-negative memory subset. The rearrangement links TRBV11-2 to TRBJ1-1; 7 bases are a match to TRBD1. Sequencing was performed on naive CD4+ T cells sorted from blood. Indicated subset: CD45RA+ positively selected. The receptor's source is a man aged 18 to 29 in good health. CDR3 in amino acids: CASSLGIRDSKGVTFF. In nucleotides, the CDR3 is TGTGCCAGCAGCTTAGGTATCCGGGACAGTAAAGGTGTGACTTTCTTT.